This TCR beta chain was captured by sequencing in a study of OX40 agonist ivuxolimab in advanced cancers. A note on the overall study: Ivuxolimab was a fully human IgG2 agonistic monoclonal antibody targeting the costimulatory receptor OX40 (CD134). Intravenous ivuxolimab was administered to patients every 2 weeks at six dose levels: 0.01, 0.1, 0.3, 1.5, 3 and 10 mg/kg. Of the roughly 52 dose-escalation patients, hepatocellular carcinoma was present in approximately 20, melanoma in roughly 15, renal cell carcinoma in 9 and head and neck cancer in 9. In the dose-escalation cohort, around four fifths of patients were male, and the mean age was roughly 60 years, with a range of roughly 20 to 85. Prior anti-PD-1, anti-PD-L1 or anti-CTLA-4 therapy was permitted, and checkpoint inhibitors had been received by 30% to 40% of dose-escalation patients. Partial responses were achieved by three dose-escalation patients, of whom one had hepatocellular carcinoma and two had cutaneous melanoma. Peripheral TCRbeta sequencing aimed to test whether ivuxolimab altered TCR sequence diversity and caused clonal T-cell expansion. The paper covers the monotherapy dose-escalation part of the phase I ivuxolimab trial, which included N = 52 patients. Paper-wide results and their limitations: After ivuxolimab, more expanded clones were found on average in CD8+ T cells than in CD4+ T cells. Low levels of normalized T-cell clonal expansion were also seen in some patients who did not respond. Which antigens the clonally expanded peripheral T cells were specific for was not determined. At doses of 0.1 to 3.0 mg/kg, clonal expansion of both CD4+ and CD8+ T cells in blood was seen between baseline and week 6. Partial responders in the 0.1-3.0 mg/kg groups had among the lowest normalized peripheral clonal expansion, especially among CD8+ T cells.

Genomic DNA was extracted from sorted cells for sequencing of the TCRbeta CDR3 region. TCRbeta CDR3 regions were sequenced using the immunoSEQ Assay. TCRdb limited this immuneACCESS table to in-frame rearrangements with V and J called. A share of clones is missing; checked studies link under half to unresolved V genes, and the rest is unexplained. Within this sample are approximately 69,000 clones, with around four fifths of them counted one time only. Together, the top ten hold over 4.5% of the sample. Patients with autoimmune disease history or receiving systemic immunosuppression were excluded from the trial. In every dose cohort, peripheral blood was drawn for TCR sequencing at baseline, cycle 4 day 1, and cycle 7 day 1. The samples were drawn from a first-in-human, open-label, multicenter phase I dose-escalation trial of ivuxolimab. Adults with locally advanced or metastatic head and neck squamous cell, hepatocellular, melanoma or renal cell carcinoma were enrolled in the trial. Before TCR sequencing, CD4+ T cells and CD8+ T cells from peripheral blood were sorted into separate populations.

As for this clone: This clone's antigen is unknown. No base quality values were provided; no much bigger clone lies one nucleotide off.

The CDR3 holds 12 amino acids from the cysteine to the phenylalanine. The CDR3 DNA has 36 bases and is translated from base 1. V and J are truncated by 3 bases and 6 bases respectively, leaving an intervening sequence of 5 bases. Per the germline V gene (reference sequence), MNHEY is the CDR1 and SMNVEV is the CDR2. The chain was built from TRBV27 and TRBJ2-2; the D gene cannot be named for sure. The TCR was taken from an adult with an advanced solid tumor such as melanoma, head and neck, liver or kidney cancer. The specimen was CD4+ or CD8+ T cells sorted from blood, collected in a trial of the OX40 agonist ivuxolimab. The DNA sequence follows: TGTGCCAGCAGTTTCAGAGCCGGGGAGCTGTTTTTT. Its amino acids are CASSFRAGELFF.